This section outlines one T cell receptor beta chain sequence together with its context. Antigen: not known. The data stem from a study of cytomegalovirus exposure and HLA in healthy donors. Study-wide background: The approximately 120 validation repertoires and the approximately 630 first-cohort repertoires shared a platform, a later analysis reported. Study observations and caveats: The study designated over 150 TCR beta chains cytomegalovirus-associated.

Measured with immunoSEQ multiplex PCR; TCRdb has only the in-frame clones, and not every one. This sample has about 360,000 clones, with 86% found just once. This CDR3 spans 13 amino acids. Trimming removed 8 bases from V and 4 bases from J, with 15 bases in between. Looked up from germline, CDR1 is GTSNPN and CDR2 is SVGIG (reference sequence). The sample comprised PBMCs. The rearrangement links TRBV30 to TRBJ1-5; tentatively, D is TRBD1 (6 bases). This TCR came from a woman aged 18 to 35 in good health and CMV-seronegative. Written as DNA, the CDR3 is TGTGCCGCAGGGGATTGGGGGAATCAGCCCCAGCATTTT. Protein sequence: CAAGDWGNQPQHF.